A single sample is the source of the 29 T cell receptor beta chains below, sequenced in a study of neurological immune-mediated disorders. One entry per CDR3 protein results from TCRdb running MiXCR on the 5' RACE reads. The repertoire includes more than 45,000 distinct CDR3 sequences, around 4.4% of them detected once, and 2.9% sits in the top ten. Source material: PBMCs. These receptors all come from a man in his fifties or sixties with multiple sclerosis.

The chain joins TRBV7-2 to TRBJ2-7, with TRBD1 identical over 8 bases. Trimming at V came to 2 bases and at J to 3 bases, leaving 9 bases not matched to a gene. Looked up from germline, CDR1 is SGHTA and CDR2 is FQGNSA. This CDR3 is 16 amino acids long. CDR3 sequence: CASSLSRGPLNYEQYF. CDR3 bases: TGTGCCAGCAGCTTATCCAGGGGGCCCTTGAACTACGAGCAGTACTTC.

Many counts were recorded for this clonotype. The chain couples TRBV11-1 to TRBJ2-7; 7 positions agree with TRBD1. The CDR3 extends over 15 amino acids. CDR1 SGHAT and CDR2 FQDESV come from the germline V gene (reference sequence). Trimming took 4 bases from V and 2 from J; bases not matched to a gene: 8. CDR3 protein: CASSSHPGTAYEQYF. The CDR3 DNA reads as TGTGCCAGCAGCTCCCACCCCGGGACAGCCTACGAGCAGTACTTC. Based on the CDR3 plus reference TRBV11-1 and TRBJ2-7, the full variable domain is EAEVAQSPRYKITEKSQAVAFWCDPISGHATLYWYRQILGQGPELLVQFQDESVVDDSQLPKDRFSAERLKGVDSTLKIQPAELGDSAMYLCASSSHPGTAYEQYFGPGTRLTVT.

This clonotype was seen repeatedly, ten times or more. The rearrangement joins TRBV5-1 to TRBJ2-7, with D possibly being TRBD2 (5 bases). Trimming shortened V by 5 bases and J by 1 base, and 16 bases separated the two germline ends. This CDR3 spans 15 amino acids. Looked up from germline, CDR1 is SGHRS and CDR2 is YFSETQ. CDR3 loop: CASSSGYRRSYEQYF. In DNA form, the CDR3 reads TGCGCCAGCAGTTCGGGGTATAGGAGGTCCTACGAGCAGTACTTC. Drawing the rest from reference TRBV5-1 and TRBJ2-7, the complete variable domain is KAGVTQTPRYLIKTRGQQVTLSCSPISGHRSVSWYQQTPGQGLQFLFEYFSETQRNKGNFPGRFSGRQFSNSRSEMNVSTLELGDSALYLCASSSGYRRSYEQYFGPGTRLTVT.

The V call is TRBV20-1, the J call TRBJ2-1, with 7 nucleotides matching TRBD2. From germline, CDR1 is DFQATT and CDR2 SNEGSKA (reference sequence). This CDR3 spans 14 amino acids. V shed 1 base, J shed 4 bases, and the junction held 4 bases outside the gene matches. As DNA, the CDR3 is TGCAGTGCTAGAGTTCGCGGGGGATACAATGAGCAGTTCTTC. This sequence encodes CSARVRGGYNEQFF.

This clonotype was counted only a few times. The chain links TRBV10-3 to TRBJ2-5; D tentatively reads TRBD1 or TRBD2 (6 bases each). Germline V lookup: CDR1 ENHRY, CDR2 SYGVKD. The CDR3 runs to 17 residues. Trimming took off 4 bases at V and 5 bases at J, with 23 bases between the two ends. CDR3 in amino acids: CAISALGGGILLETQYF. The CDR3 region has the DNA TGTGCCATCAGTGCCCTCGGGGGCGGGATATTACTGGAGACCCAGTACTTC.

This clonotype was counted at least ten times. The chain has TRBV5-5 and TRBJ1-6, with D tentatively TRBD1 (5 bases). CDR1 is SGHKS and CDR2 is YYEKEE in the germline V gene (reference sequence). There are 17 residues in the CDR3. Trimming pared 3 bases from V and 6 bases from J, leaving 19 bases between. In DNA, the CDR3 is TGTGCCAGCAGCTCCCCGTATGGTGGGGGTGGTAATTCACCCCTCCACTTT. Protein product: CASSSPYGGGGNSPLHF.

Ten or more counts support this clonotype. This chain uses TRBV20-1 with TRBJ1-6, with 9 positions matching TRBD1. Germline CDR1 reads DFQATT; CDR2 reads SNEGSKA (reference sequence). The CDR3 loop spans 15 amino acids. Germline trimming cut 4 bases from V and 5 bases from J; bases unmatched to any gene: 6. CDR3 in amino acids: CSATTGTGNNSPLHF. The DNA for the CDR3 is TGCAGTGCTACGACAGGGACAGGGAATAATTCACCCCTCCACTTT.

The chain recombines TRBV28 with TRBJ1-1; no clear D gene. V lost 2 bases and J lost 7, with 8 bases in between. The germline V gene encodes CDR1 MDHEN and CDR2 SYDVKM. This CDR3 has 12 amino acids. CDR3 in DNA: TGTGCCAGCAGTTTACGTTCGGGTGAAGCTTTCTTT. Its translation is CASSLRSGEAFF.

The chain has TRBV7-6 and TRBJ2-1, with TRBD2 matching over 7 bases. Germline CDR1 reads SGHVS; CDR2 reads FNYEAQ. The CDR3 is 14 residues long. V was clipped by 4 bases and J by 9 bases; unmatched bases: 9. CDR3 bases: TGTGCCAGCAGCTCAGGGCTCGGGGGGTCTGAGCAGTTCTTC. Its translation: CASSSGLGGSEQFF.

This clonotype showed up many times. The CDR3 nucleotides are TGTGCCACCAGCAGTTTAGCGGGAGAAATGACAGATACGCAGTATTTT. Encoded protein: CATSSLAGEMTDTQYF. V is TRBV15 and J is TRBJ2-3, with 9 bases matching TRBD2. CDR3 length: 16 amino acids. Germline assignment: CDR1 LNHNV and CDR2 YYDKDF (reference sequence). Germline trimming cut 3 bases from V and 3 bases from J; bases unmatched to any gene: 7.

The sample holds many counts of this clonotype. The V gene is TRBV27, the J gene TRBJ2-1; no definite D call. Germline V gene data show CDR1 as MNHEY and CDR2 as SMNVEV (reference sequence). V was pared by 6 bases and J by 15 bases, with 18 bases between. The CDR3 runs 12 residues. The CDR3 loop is CASSPAGLRTFF. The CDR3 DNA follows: TGTGCCAGCAGCCCCGCCGGGCTCAGAACGTTCTTC.

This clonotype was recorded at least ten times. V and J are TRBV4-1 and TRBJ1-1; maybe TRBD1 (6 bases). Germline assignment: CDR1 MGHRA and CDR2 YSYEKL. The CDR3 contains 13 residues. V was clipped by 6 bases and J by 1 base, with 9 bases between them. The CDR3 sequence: CASSRQANTEAFF. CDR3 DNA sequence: TGCGCCAGCAGTCGACAGGCGAACACTGAAGCTTTCTTT.

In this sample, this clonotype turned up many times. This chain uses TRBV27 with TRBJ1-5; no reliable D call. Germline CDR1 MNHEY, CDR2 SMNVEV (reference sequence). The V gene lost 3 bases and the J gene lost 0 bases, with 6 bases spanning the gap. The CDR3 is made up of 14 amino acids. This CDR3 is CASSLVDSNQPQHF. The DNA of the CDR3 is TGTGCCAGCAGTTTGGTGGATAGCAATCAGCCCCAGCATTTT.

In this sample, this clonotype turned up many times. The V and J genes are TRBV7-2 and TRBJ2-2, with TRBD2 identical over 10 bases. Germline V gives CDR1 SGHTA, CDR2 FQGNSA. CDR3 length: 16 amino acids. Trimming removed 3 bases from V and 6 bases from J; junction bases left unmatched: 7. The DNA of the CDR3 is TGTGCCAGCAGCTTTTTTAGCGGGGGGCGGTCCGGGGAGCTGTTTTTT. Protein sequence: CASSFFSGGRSGELFF.

The CDR3: CASSFKFRLAGMAQDTQYF. In DNA form, the CDR3 reads TGTGCCAGCAGTTTTAAGTTCCGACTAGCAGGGATGGCCCAAGATACGCAGTATTTT. The gene calls are TRBV12-3 or TRBV12-4 and TRBJ2-3; TRBD2 matches 7 bases. The CDR3 totals 19 residues. V gave up 3 bases and J gave up 5 bases; unmatched junction bases: 20.

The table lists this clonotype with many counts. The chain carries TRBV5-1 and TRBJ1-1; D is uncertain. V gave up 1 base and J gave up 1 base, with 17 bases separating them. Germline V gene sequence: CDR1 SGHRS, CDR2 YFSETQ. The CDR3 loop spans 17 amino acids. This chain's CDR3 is CASSLTRGMHANTEAFF. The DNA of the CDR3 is TGCGCCAGCAGCTTGACTCGAGGAATGCATGCGAACACTGAAGCTTTCTTT.

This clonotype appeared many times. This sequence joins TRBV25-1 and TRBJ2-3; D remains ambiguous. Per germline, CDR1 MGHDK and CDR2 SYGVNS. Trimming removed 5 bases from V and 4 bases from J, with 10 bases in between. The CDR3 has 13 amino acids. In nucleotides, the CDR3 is TGTGCCAGCAGTCAGCCCGGCGCAGATACGCAGTATTTT. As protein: CASSQPGADTQYF.

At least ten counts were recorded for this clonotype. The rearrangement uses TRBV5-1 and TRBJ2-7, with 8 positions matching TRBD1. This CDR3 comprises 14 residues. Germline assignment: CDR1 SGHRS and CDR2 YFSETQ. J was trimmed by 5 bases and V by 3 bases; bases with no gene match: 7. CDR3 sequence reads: CASSSPDRGDEQYF. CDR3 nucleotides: TGCGCCAGCAGCTCACCTGACAGGGGCGACGAGCAGTACTTC.

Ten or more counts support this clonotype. The CDR3 DNA reads as TGTGCCAGCAGCTTTGGATGGGAGGGGAATGAGCAGTTCTTC. Amino acids: CASSFGWEGNEQFF. The genes are TRBV7-9 and TRBJ2-1, with 7 bases lining up with TRBD2. The CDR3 has 14 amino acids. Germline V gives CDR1 SEHNR, CDR2 FQNEAQ (reference sequence). The junction had 6 bases not matched to a gene; V was cut back by 3 bases and J by 7 bases.

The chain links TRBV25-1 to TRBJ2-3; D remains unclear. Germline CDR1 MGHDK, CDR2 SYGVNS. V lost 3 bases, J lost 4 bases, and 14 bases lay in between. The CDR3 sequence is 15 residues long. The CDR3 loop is CASSDRLAEPDTQYF. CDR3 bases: TGTGCCAGCAGTGATAGACTCGCAGAGCCAGATACGCAGTATTTT.

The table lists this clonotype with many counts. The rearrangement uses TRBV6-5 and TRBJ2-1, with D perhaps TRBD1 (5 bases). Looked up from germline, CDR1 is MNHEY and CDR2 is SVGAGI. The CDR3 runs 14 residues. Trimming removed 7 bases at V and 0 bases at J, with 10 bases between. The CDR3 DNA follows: TGTGCCAGCAAAGACAGAGGCTCCTACAATGAGCAGTTCTTC. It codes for CASKDRGSYNEQFF.

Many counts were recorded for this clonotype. The CDR3 DNA follows: TGTGCCAGCAGCGGGACAGGGTTTGAGAGAAAGAACTATGGCTACACCTTC. Translated: CASSGTGFERKNYGYTF. The chain carries TRBV9 and TRBJ1-2, with 8 positions matching TRBD1. The germline V gene encodes CDR1 SGDLS and CDR2 YYNGEE. V lost 3 bases to trimming and J lost 2 bases; unmatched junction nucleotides: 12. The CDR3 is 17 residues long.

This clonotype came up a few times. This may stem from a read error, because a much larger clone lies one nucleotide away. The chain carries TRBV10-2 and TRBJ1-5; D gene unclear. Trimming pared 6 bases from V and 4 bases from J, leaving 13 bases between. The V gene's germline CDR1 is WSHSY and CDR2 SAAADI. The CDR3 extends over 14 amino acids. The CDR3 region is CASSDGKTNQPQHF. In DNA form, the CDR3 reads TGCGCCAGCAGCGATGGAAAGACTAATCAGCCCCAGCATTTT.

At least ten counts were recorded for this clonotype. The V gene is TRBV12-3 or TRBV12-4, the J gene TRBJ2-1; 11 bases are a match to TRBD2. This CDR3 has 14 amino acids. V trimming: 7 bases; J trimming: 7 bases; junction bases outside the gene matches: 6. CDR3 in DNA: TGTGCCAGCACGGGACTAGCGGATATAAATGAGCAGTTCTTC. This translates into CASTGLADINEQFF.

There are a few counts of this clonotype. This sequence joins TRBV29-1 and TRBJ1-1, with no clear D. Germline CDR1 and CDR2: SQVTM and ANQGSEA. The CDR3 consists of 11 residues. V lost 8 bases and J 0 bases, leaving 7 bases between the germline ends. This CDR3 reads CSPMVNTEAFF. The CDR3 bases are TGCAGCCCAATGGTGAACACTGAAGCTTTCTTT. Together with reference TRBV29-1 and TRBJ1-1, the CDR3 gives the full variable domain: SAVISQKPSRDICQRGTSLTIQCQVDSQVTMMFWYRQQPGQSLTLIATANQGSEATYESGFVIDKFPISRPNLTFSTLTVSNMSPEDSSIYLCSPMVNTEAFFGQGTRLTVV.

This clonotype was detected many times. The CDR3 spells CASSLTGGVQPQHF. CDR3 DNA sequence: TGTGCCAGCAGCCTGACAGGGGGCGTTCAGCCCCAGCATTTT. The J gene is TRBJ1-5, the V gene TRBV7-9; 10 bases map to TRBD1. The CDR3 covers 14 residues. CDR1 SEHNR and CDR2 FQNEAQ come from the germline V gene (reference sequence). The V gene end was trimmed by 5 bases and the J gene end by 6 bases; junction bases not matched to a gene: 4. Supplemented by reference TRBV7-9 and TRBJ1-5, the full variable domain reads DTGVSQNPRHKITKRGQNVTFRCDPISEHNRLYWYRQTLGQGPEFLTYFQNEAQLEKSRLLSDRFSAERPKGSFSTLEIQRTEQGDSAMYLCASSLTGGVQPQHFGDGTRLSIL.

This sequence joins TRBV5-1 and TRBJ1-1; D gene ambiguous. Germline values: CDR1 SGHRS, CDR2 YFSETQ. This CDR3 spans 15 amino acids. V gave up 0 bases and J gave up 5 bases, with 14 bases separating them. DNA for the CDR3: TGCGCCAGCAGCTTGGCTGGCGAGGTGGGAACTGAAGCTTTCTTT. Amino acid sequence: CASSLAGEVGTEAFF. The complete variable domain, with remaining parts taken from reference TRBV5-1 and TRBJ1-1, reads KAGVTQTPRYLIKTRGQQVTLSCSPISGHRSVSWYQQTPGQGLQFLFEYFSETQRNKGNFPGRFSGRQFSNSRSEMNVSTLELGDSALYLCASSLAGEVGTEAFFGQGTRLTVV.

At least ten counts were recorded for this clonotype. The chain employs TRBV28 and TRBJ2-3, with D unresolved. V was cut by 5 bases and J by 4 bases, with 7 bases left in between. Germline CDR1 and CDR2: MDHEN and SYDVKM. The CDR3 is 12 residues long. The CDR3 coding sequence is TGTGCCAGCAGTGTCGCTTCAGATACGCAGTATTTT. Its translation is CASSVASDTQYF.

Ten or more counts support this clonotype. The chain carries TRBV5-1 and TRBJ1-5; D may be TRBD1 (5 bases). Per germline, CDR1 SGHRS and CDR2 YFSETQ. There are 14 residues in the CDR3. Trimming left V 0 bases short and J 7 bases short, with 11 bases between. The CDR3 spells CASSLDAGRQPQHF. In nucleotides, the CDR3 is TGCGCCAGCAGCTTGGATGCAGGGCGCCAGCCCCAGCATTTT.